This T cell receptor (beta chain) originates from a study of OX40 agonist ivuxolimab in advanced cancers. Systemic immunosuppression or a history of autoimmune disease excluded patients. Findings and limits, study-wide: Relative to CD4+, CD8+ T cells held more expanded clones on average.

Trimming shortened V by 4 bases and J by 3 bases, and 24 bases separated the two germline ends. This CDR3 region has 18 residues. Germline values: CDR1 LNHDA, CDR2 SQIVND (reference sequence). Profiled with immunoSEQ multiplex PCR; TCRdb holds only in-frame clones, not every one. This sample yields 50,000 to 60,000 clones, of which 85% to 90% are seen a single time; 5% to 5.5% belongs to the top ten. To note about this clone: The antigen is unknown.

The sequence was collected from an adult with an advanced solid tumor such as melanoma, head and neck, liver or kidney cancer. The J gene is TRBJ1-2, the V gene TRBV19; D not certain. The specimen comprised CD4+ or CD8+ T cells sorted from blood, sampled in a trial of the OX40 agonist ivuxolimab. The CDR3 reads CASSTIGERGKVYYGYTF. Written as DNA, the CDR3 is TGTGCCAGTAGTACAATAGGAGAACGAGGGAAGGTATACTATGGCTACACCTTC.